This TCR beta chain originates from a study of T cell changes during pregnancy in multiple sclerosis. J gave up 1 base and V 5 bases, and 4 bases lay outside the gene matches. The CDR3 is 15 residues long. The germline V gene encodes CDR1 SGHTA and CDR2 FQGNSA. The data were produced by immunoSEQ multiplex PCR, yet TCRdb's version contains in-frame clones alone and is incomplete. The sample lists under 110,000 clones, 85% to 95% occurring once. The V gene is TRBV7-2, the J gene TRBJ1-5; 8 bases are a match to TRBD1. The TCR originated in a female donor with multiple sclerosis, enrolled in a pregnancy study. The sample consisted of peripheral blood, taken after pregnancy. The CDR3 DNA reads as TGTGCCAGCAGCGTCGGACAGGGAAGCAATCAGCCCCAGCATTTT. It encodes CASSVGQGSNQPQHF.